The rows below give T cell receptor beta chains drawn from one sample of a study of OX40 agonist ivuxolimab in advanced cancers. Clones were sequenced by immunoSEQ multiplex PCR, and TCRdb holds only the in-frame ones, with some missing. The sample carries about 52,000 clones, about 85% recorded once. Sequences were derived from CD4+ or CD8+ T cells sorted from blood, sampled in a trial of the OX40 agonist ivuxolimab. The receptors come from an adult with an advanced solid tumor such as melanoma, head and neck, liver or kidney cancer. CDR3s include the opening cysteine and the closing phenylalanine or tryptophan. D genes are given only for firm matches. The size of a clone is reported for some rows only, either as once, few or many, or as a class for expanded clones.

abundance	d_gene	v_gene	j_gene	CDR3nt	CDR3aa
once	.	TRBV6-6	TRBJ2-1	TGTGCCAGCAGTTTACAGGGATATTCTTACAATGAGCAGTTCTTC	CASSLQGYSYNEQFF
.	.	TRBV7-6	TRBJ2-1	TGTGCCAGCAGCTTAGCCGGGGGGCCGAACAATGAGCAGTTCTTC	CASSLAGGPNNEQFF
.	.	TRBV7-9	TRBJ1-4	TGTGCCAGCAGCCCCGCCAGGACGGCAACTAATGAAAAACTGTTTTTT	CASSPARTATNEKLFF
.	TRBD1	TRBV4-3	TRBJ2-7	TGCGCCAGCAGCCCAGGACAGGGGGCTGGCTACGAGCAGTACTTC	CASSPGQGAGYEQYF
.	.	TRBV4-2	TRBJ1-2	TGTGCCAGCAGCCAAGAGGGACGGGACGGCGGCTACGGCTACACCTTC	CASSQEGRDGGYGYTF
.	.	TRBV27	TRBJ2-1	TGTGCCAGCAGTTCCTTAAACATTGGGAATGAGCAGTTCTTC	CASSSLNIGNEQFF
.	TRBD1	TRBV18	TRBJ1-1	TGTGCCAGCTCCCTCTTCGGGACAGGGGGCGTGGGAACTGAAGCTTTCTTT	CASSLFGTGGVGTEAFF
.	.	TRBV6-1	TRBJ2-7	TGTGCCAGTGAGTACTACGAGCAGTACTTC	CASEYYEQYF
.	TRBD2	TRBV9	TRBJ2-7	TGTGCCAGCAGCGTAGGACTAGCGGGCTACGAGCAGTACTTC	CASSVGLAGYEQYF
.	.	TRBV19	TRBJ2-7	TGTGCCAGTAGTGTAGCGGTGGGATACGAGCAGTACTTC	CASSVAVGYEQYF
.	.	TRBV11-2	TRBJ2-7	TGTGCCAGCAGCTTCCACAGGGAATCCTACGAGCAGTACTTC	CASSFHRESYEQYF
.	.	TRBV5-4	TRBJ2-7	TGTGCCAGCAGCTCGAACAGGGCCGGAGAGCAGTACTTC	CASSSNRAGEQYF
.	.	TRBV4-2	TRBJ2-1	TGTGCCAGCAGCCAAGTCGACCAGCGGGACAGATACAATGAGCAGTTCTTC	CASSQVDQRDRYNEQFF
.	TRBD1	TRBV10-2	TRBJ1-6	TGCGCCAGCAGTGAGTCGCGACAGGGAAATTCACCCCTCCACTTT	CASSESRQGNSPLHF
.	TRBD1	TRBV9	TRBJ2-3	TGTGCCAGCAGCGTAGGCAGGGGGCTCGAAGATACGCAGTATTTT	CASSVGRGLEDTQYF
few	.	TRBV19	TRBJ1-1	TGTGCCAGTGTAGATTTGATCGGGATGAACACTGAAGCTTTCTTT	CASVDLIGMNTEAFF
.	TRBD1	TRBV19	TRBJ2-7	TGTGCCAGTAGTATGGGACAGCTCGCCGTCTACGAGCAGTACTTC	CASSMGQLAVYEQYF
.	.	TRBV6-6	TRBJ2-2	TGTGCCAGCAGTTACCTAAAGAACACCGGGGAGCTGTTTTTT	CASSYLKNTGELFF
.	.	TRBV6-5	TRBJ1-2	TGTGCCAGCAGTTACTCGGCGGTGTCGGGCTACACCTTC	CASSYSAVSGYTF
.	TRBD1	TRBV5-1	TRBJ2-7	TGCGCCAGCAGCCTTGACAGGGGGAGCTACGAGCAGTACTTC	CASSLDRGSYEQYF
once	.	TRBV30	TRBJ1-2	TGTGCCTGGATGACGGGGGCAGGGGTCTACACCTTC	CAWMTGAGVYTF
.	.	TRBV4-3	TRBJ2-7	TGCGCCAGCAGCCAAGATGCGGGCCCCTACGAGCAGTACTTC	CASSQDAGPYEQYF
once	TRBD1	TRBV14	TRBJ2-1	TGTGCCAGCAGCCCTCGGACAGGCTCCTACAATGAGCAGTTCTTC	CASSPRTGSYNEQFF
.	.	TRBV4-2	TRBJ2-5	TGTGCCAGCAGCCAAGCCCCCGGGGCCCGGGAGACCCAGTACTTC	CASSQAPGARETQYF
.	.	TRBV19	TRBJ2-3	TGTGCCACCAGGCCGTTTACTAGCACCACAGATACGCAGTATTTT	CATRPFTSTTDTQYF
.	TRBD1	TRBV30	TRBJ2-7	TGTGCCTGGAGCCCGGGACAGGGTTACGAGCAGTACTTC	CAWSPGQGYEQYF
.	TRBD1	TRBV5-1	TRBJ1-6	TGCGCCAGCAGCTTCGGGACAGGGGCGGATTCACCCCTCCACTTT	CASSFGTGADSPLHF
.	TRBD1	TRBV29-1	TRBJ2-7	TGCAGCGTCGGGACAGGGGATCTCTACGAGCAGTACTTC	CSVGTGDLYEQYF
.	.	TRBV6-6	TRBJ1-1	TGTGCCAGCAGTACCCGGAAGGACACTGAAGCTTTCTTT	CASSTRKDTEAFF
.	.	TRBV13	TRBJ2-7	TGTGCCAGCAGTCGCTGGACGGTTTACGAGCAGTACTTC	CASSRWTVYEQYF
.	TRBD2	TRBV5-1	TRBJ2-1	TGCGCCAGCAGCTTGAGCGGGGGCTCCTACAATGAGCAGTTCTTC	CASSLSGGSYNEQFF
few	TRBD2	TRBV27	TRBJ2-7	TGTGCCAGCAGTTTATATAGCGGGGGGGGATTTTACGAGCAGTACTTC	CASSLYSGGGFYEQYF
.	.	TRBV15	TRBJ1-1	TGTGCCACCAGCGCAGAGGGCGTGTGGAACACTGAAGCTTTCTTT	CATSAEGVWNTEAFF
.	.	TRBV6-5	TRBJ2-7	TGTGCCAGCAGTTACTCGAATGCAGCTTCGAGCGAGCAGTACTTC	CASSYSNAASSEQYF
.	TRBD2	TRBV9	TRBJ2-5	TGTGCCAGCAGCGTAGATGGCGGGGGGGCCGCGGAGACCCAGTACTTC	CASSVDGGGAAETQYF
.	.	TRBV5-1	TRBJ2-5	TGCGCCAGCAGCTTGGCCCAGGGGGGATACCAAGAGACCCAGTACTTC	CASSLAQGGYQETQYF
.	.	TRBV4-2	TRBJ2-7	TGTGCCAGCAGCCAAGATCCTGGCCAGGTCTACGAGCAGTACTTC	CASSQDPGQVYEQYF
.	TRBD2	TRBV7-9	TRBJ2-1	TGTGCCAGCAGCCATAAAAAAGGCGGGGGGGCCGAAAATGAGCAGTTCTTC	CASSHKKGGGAENEQFF
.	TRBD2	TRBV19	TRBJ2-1	TGTGCCAGTAGTGCCCCAGCGGGGGGGCTAGGGAATGAGCAGTTCTTC	CASSAPAGGLGNEQFF
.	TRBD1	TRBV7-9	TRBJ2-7	TGTGCCAGCAGCTTAGAGAACAGGGGGCTAGCCTACGAGCAGTACTTC	CASSLENRGLAYEQYF
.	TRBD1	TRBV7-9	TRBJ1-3	TGTGCCAGCACCGACAGGGCCGCTGGAAACACCATATATTTT	CASTDRAAGNTIYF
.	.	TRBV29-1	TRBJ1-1	TGCAGCTCCCAAGGGAAGGCTGAAGCTTTCTTT	CSSQGKAEAFF
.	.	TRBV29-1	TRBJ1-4	TGCAGCGTTGAAGGGACTCCAGAAGGGGAAAAACTGTTTTTT	CSVEGTPEGEKLFF
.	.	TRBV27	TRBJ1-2	TGTGCCAGCAGTACAGGGACAAGCGGGAATGGCTACACCTTC	CASSTGTSGNGYTF
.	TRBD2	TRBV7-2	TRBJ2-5	TGTGCCAGCAGCTTAGTGCTAGCGGGGGGAATCCAAGAGACCCAGTACTTC	CASSLVLAGGIQETQYF
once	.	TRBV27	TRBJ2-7	TGTGCCAGCAGCCATTCCTCAAGGGGGGCTTCCTACGAGCAGTACTTC	CASSHSSRGASYEQYF
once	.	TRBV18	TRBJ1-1	TGTGCCAGCTCACCCTCAGGGGAGGTTCCTGAAGCTTTCTTT	CASSPSGEVPEAFF
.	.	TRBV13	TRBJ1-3	TGTGCCAGCAGCTTAGGGACTGGAAACACCATATATTTT	CASSLGTGNTIYF
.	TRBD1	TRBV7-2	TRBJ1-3	TGTGCCAGCAGCTTAGCGCACAGGGGTTCTGGAAACACCATATATTTT	CASSLAHRGSGNTIYF
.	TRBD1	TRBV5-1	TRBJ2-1	TGCGCCAGCAGCTTGGGGGACAGGGGCTACAATGAGCAGTTCTTC	CASSLGDRGYNEQFF
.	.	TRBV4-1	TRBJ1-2	TGCGCCAGCAGCCAAGCCACAGTGAACTATGGCTACACCTTC	CASSQATVNYGYTF
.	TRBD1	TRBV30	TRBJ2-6	TGTGCCTGGGGACAGGGAACTGGGGCCAACGTCCTGACTTTC	CAWGQGTGANVLTF
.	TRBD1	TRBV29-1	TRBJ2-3	TGCAGCGTTGAACGACAGGGGAGGACAGATACGCAGTATTTT	CSVERQGRTDTQYF